The clone carrying this T cell receptor (beta chain) has at least ten counts. This sample was taken from a study of early T cells in non-severe SARS-CoV-2 infection. The V gene end was trimmed by 1 base and the J gene end by 3 bases; junction bases not matched to a gene: 6. The CDR3 length is 14 residues. Germline V gene data show CDR1 as DFQATT and CDR2 as SNEGSKA (reference sequence). Individual cDNA molecules each received unique molecular identifiers attached to them. TCRdb reanalysed the 5' RACE reads using MiXCR and keeps one entry per CDR3 protein. Of some 32,000 distinct CDR3 sequences in the sample, roughly 5.8% were seen once.

The chain carries TRBV20-1 and TRBJ2-7; 7 bases agree with TRBD1. This receptor was taken from an adult who was a healthcare worker with PCR-confirmed SARS-CoV-2 infection or an uninfected control (not recorded which). Specimen: whole blood. CDR3 amino acids: CSARVDRVDYEQYF. The CDR3 region has the DNA TGCAGTGCTAGAGTCGACAGGGTAGACTACGAGCAGTACTTC.